The 15 T cell receptor beta chains below were found in one sample sequenced in a study of blood T cell repertoires in COVID-19 (dated by TCRdb to the early 2020s). The method was the immunoSEQ multiplex PCR assay. This is the immuneACCESS table as TCRdb keeps it, with only in-frame sequences that have V and J called. A part of the clones is gone; compared with another copy, unresolved V genes explain less than half, and the rest is unexplained. Across this sample there are more than 150,000 clones, with roughly nine tenths seen only once. Jointly, the top ten make up nearly 0.55% of the sample. The sequenced material came from peripheral blood. These TCRs come from a man aged 45-65 years with acute or convalescent COVID-19.

The chain combines TRBV7-9 with TRBJ1-4, with TRBD1 as a possible D gene (6 bases). V lost 0 bases and J 6 bases, leaving 8 bases between the germline ends. This CDR3 contains 14 residues. Germline V lookup: CDR1 SEHNR, CDR2 FQNEAQ (reference sequence). The DNA of the CDR3 is TGTGCCAGCAGCTTAGCAGGGGGAGATGAAAAACTGTTTTTT. This sequence encodes CASSLAGGDEKLFF.

The genes are TRBV6-5 and TRBJ1-4; 11 positions agree with TRBD1. This CDR3 is 15 amino acids long. V lost 10 bases to trimming and J lost 4 bases; unmatched junction nucleotides: 8. From germline, CDR1 is MNHEY and CDR2 SVGAGI. In DNA, the CDR3 is TGTGCCACCTGGGACAGGGGGTCTTTTAATGAAAAACTGTTTTTT. Translating it yields CATWDRGSFNEKLFF.

This clone was counted a few times. Distinct nucleotide sequences in the sample also encode this CDR3. The chain carries TRBV19 and TRBJ2-7; maybe TRBD2 (6 bases). The ends were cut back, 4 bases at V and 3 bases at J, with 7 bases in the middle. CDR3 size: 12 residues. The germline V gene has CDR1 LNHDA and CDR2 SQIVND (reference sequence). CDR3 DNA sequence: TGTGCCAGTAGTAGTAGCGGCTACGAGCAGTACTTC. It encodes CASSSSGYEQYF.

This chain links TRBV4-3 with TRBJ2-5; D may be TRBD1 (5 bases). Looked up from germline, CDR1 is LGHNA and CDR2 is YSLEER. This CDR3 is 15 amino acids long. V was pared by 0 bases and J by 9 bases, with 17 bases between. CDR3 protein: CASSQDQGEAWAQYF. In DNA form, the CDR3 reads TGCGCCAGCAGCCAAGATCAAGGGGAAGCGTGGGCCCAGTACTTC.

The chain joins TRBV19 to TRBJ1-2, with D maybe TRBD1 (6 bases). Germline CDR1 reads LNHDA; CDR2 reads SQIVND (reference sequence). The CDR3 runs 15 residues. Deletions cut 6 bases from V and 2 bases from J, with 16 bases between. The CDR3, as DNA: TGTGCCAGTAGAGGGGGGGCTGAAGGAAACTATGGCTACACCTTC. This sequence encodes CASRGGAEGNYGYTF. The full variable domain, completed using reference TRBV19 and TRBJ1-2, is DGGITQSPKYLFRKEGQNVTLSCEQNLNHDAMYWYRQDPGQGLRLIYYSQIVNDFQKGDIAEGYSVSREKKESFPLTVTSAQKNPTAFYLCASRGGAEGNYGYTFGSGTRLTVV.

This chain connects TRBV25-1 to TRBJ1-3; possible D gene TRBD1, 5 bases. The germline V gene has CDR1 MGHDK and CDR2 SYGVNS. This CDR3 region has 13 residues. V lost 6 bases and J lost 4, with 10 bases in between. CDR3 sequence (DNA): TGTGCCAGCAGCGGGGGATTCGGAAACACCATATATTTT. This sequence encodes CASSGGFGNTIYF.

This chain connects TRBV9 to TRBJ2-7; maybe TRBD1 (5 bases). The germline CDR1 and CDR2 sequences are SGDLS and YYNGEE. The CDR3 loop spans 14 amino acids. The V end was cut by 3 bases, the J end by 4 bases, with 14 bases between. The CDR3 loop is CASSGQKGRYEQYF. CDR3 in DNA: TGTGCCAGCAGCGGACAGAAGGGTCGGTACGAGCAGTACTTC.

CDR3 loop: CASSLRTSATDTQYF. As DNA, the CDR3 is TGTGCCAGCAGCTTACGGACTAGCGCCACAGATACGCAGTATTTT. The V call is TRBV7-2, the J call TRBJ2-3; 9 bases are shared with TRBD2. There are 15 residues in the CDR3. CDR1 and CDR2 from the germline V gene are SGHTA and FQGNSA. V lost 2 bases and J lost 2; bases outside the gene matches: 2. Drawing the rest from reference TRBV7-2 and TRBJ2-3, the complete variable domain is GAGVSQSPSNKVTEKGKDVELRCDPISGHTALYWYRQSLGQGLEFLIYFQGNSAPDKSGLPSDRFSAERTGGSVSTLTIQRTQQEDSAVYLCASSLRTSATDTQYFGPGTRLTVL.

The chain links TRBV7-2 to TRBJ2-2; D is undetermined. Per the germline V gene, CDR1 is SGHTA and CDR2 is FQGNSA. This CDR3 is built from 17 residues. Trimming removed 0 bases at V and 4 bases at J, with 15 bases between. Here the CDR3 DNA reads TGTGCCAGCAGCTTAGCGACGGTAGTAACGGGCACCGGGGAGCTGTTTTTT. This translates into CASSLATVVTGTGELFF. Full variable domain (missing parts from reference TRBV7-2 and TRBJ2-2): GAGVSQSPSNKVTEKGKDVELRCDPISGHTALYWYRQSLGQGLEFLIYFQGNSAPDKSGLPSDRFSAERTGGSVSTLTIQRTQQEDSAVYLCASSLATVVTGTGELFFGEGSRLTVL.

V is TRBV6-4 and J is TRBJ2-1; 8 bases are a match to TRBD2. Per the germline V gene, CDR1 is MRHNA and CDR2 is SNTAGT. The CDR3 is 15 residues long. The V and J ends lost 3 bases and 8 bases, in that order; junction bases with no gene match: 9. CDR3 residues: CASSEGIAGSDEQFF. The DNA for the CDR3 is TGTGCCAGCAGTGAGGGCATAGCGGGGAGCGATGAGCAGTTCTTC.

This clone was detected only once. This rearrangement joins TRBV25-1 to TRBJ2-1, with TRBD2 matching 11 bases. This CDR3 has 17 amino acids. V shed 3 bases, J shed 1 base, and the junction held 5 bases outside the gene matches. Per the germline V gene, CDR1 is MGHDK and CDR2 is SYGVNS. CDR3 sequence: CASSDPTSGKSYNEQFF. CDR3 nucleotide sequence: TGTGCCAGCAGTGACCCGACTAGCGGGAAATCCTACAATGAGCAGTTCTTC.

A single count supports this clone. The V and J genes are TRBV18 and TRBJ2-5; TRBD1 matches at 9 bases. Germline values: CDR1 KGHSH, CDR2 LQKENI. The CDR3 has 16 amino acids. V gave up 0 bases and J gave up 5 bases; unmatched junction bases: 7. The CDR3 DNA follows: TGTGCCAGCTCACCACCGGTACAGGGGGCTGGGGAGACCCAGTACTTC. As protein: CASSPPVQGAGETQYF.

The genes are TRBV19 and TRBJ2-1, with 10 nucleotides matching TRBD2. The CDR3 has 15 residues. The germline V gene has CDR1 LNHDA and CDR2 SQIVND (reference sequence). With V trimmed by 4 bases and J by 7 bases, 7 bases remained unmatched. The CDR3 DNA is TGTGCCAGTAGTAAATCCGGGACTAGCGTTAATGAGCAGTTCTTC. Residues: CASSKSGTSVNEQFF.

The J gene is TRBJ1-5, the V gene TRBV11-3; 10 bases align to TRBD1. Trimming at V came to 3 bases and at J to 9 bases, leaving 11 bases not matched to a gene. This CDR3 contains 16 residues. Germline-derived CDR1 and CDR2 are SGHNT and YENEEA. The CDR3 loop is CASSFRQGARLTPQHF. The CDR3 nucleotides read TGTGCCAGCAGCTTCCGACAGGGGGCCCGTCTTACGCCCCAGCATTTT. The whole variable domain, remainder taken from reference TRBV11-3 and TRBJ1-5, is EAGVVQSPRYKIIEKKQPVAFWCNPISGHNTLYWYLQNLGQGPELLIRYENEEAVDDSQLPKDRFSAERLKGVDSTLKIQPAELGDSAVYLCASSFRQGARLTPQHFGDGTRLSIL.

This chain uses TRBV5-1 with TRBJ1-1; a possible D gene is TRBD1 (6 bases). Germline V gives CDR1 SGHRS, CDR2 YFSETQ. V lost 2 bases to trimming and J lost 4 bases, with 12 bases between them. The CDR3 covers 14 residues. Here the CDR3 DNA reads TGCGCCAGCAGCTTCCAGGGGCCCAGCACTGAAGCTTTCTTT. It codes for CASSFQGPSTEAFF.